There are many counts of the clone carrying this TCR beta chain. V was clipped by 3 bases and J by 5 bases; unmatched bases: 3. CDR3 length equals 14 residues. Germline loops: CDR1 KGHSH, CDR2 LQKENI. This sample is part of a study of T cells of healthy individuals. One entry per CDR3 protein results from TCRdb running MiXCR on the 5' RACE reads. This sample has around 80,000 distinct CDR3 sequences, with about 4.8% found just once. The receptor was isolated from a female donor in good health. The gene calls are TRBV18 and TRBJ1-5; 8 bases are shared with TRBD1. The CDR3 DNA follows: TGTGCCAGCTCACCTGGGACAGGTCATCAGCCCCAGCATTTT. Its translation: CASSPGTGHQPQHF. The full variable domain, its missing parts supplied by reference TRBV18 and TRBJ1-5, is NAGVMQNPRHLVRRRGQEARLRCSPMKGHSHVYWYRQLPEEGLKFMVYLQKENIIDESGMPKERFSAEFPKEGPSILRIQQVVRGDSAAYFCASSPGTGHQPQHFGDGTRLSIL.